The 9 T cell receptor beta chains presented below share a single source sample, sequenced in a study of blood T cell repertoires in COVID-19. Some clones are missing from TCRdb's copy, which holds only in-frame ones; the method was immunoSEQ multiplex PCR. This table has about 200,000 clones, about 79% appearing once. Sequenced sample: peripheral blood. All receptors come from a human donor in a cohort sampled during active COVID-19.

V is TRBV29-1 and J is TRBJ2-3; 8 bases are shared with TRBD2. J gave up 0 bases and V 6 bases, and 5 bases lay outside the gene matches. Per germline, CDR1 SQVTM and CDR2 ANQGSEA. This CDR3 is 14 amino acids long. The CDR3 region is CSVHGGGSTDTQYF. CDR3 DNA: TGCAGCGTCCACGGGGGGGGAAGCACAGATACGCAGTATTTT.

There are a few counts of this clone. Here the CDR3 DNA reads TGTGCCAGCAGTCGCCTGACAGGGTCGAGAAATGAAAAACTGTTTTTT. It encodes CASSRLTGSRNEKLFF. The rearrangement links TRBV28 to TRBJ1-4, with 7 positions matching TRBD1. V dropped 5 bases and J dropped 5; count of bases not matched to a gene: 11. Per germline, CDR1 MDHEN and CDR2 SYDVKM. The CDR3 is 16 amino acids. The full variable domain, its missing parts supplied by reference TRBV28 and TRBJ1-4, is DVKVTQSSRYLVKRTGEKVFLECVQDMDHENMFWYRQDPGLGLRLIYFSYDVKMKEKGDIPEGYSVSREKKERFSLILESASTNQTSMYLCASSRLTGSRNEKLFFGSGTQLSVL.

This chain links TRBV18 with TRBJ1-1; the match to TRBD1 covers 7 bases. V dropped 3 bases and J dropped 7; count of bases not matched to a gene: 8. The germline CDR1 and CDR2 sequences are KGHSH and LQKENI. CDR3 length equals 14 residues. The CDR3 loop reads CASSPLDRLGEAFF. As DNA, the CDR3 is TGTGCCAGCTCACCCTTGGACAGGTTAGGTGAAGCTTTCTTT.

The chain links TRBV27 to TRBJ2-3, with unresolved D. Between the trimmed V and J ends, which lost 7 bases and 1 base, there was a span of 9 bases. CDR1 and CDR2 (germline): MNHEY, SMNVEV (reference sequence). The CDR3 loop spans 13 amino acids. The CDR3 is CASTSAGTDTQYF. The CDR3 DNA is TGTGCCAGCACCTCGGCGGGCACAGATACGCAGTATTTT.

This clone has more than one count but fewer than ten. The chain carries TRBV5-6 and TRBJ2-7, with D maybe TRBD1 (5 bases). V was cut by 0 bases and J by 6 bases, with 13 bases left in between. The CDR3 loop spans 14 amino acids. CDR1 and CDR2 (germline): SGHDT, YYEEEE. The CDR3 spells CASSLGAGQGEQYF. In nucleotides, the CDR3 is TGTGCCAGCAGCTTGGGGGCCGGGCAGGGCGAGCAGTACTTC. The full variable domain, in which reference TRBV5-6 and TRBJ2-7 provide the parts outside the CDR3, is DAGVTQSPTHLIKTRGQQVTLRCSPKSGHDTVSWYQQALGQGPQFIFQYYEEEERQRGNFPDRFSGHQFPNYSSELNVNALLLGDSALYLCASSLGAGQGEQYFGPGTRLTVT.

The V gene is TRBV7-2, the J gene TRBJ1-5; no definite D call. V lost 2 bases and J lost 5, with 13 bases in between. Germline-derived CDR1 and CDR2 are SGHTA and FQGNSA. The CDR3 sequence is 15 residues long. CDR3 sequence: CASSLLFLGYQPQHF. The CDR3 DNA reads TGTGCCAGCAGCTTATTGTTTCTCGGTTATCAGCCCCAGCATTTT. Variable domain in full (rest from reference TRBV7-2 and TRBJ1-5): GAGVSQSPSNKVTEKGKDVELRCDPISGHTALYWYRQSLGQGLEFLIYFQGNSAPDKSGLPSDRFSAERTGGSVSTLTIQRTQQEDSAVYLCASSLLFLGYQPQHFGDGTRLSIL.

The CDR3 nucleotides read TGCGCCAGCAGCTTGGGAGGCAGGGGGAACACTGAAGCTTTCTTT. It translates to CASSLGGRGNTEAFF. The chain couples TRBV5-1 to TRBJ1-1, with a possible D match to TRBD1 (6 bases). There are 15 residues in the CDR3. The germline CDR1 and CDR2 sequences are SGHRS and YFSETQ. V was shortened by 0 bases and J by 1 base, with 10 bases between the two germline ends.

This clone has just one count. The DNA for the CDR3 is TGTGCCAGCAGTTCTAACAGGGGGCAGAGTAATTCACCCCTCCACTTT. Translated, it gives CASSSNRGQSNSPLHF. The chain has TRBV6-5 and TRBJ1-6, with 9 bases fitting TRBD1. J lost 6 bases, V lost 4 bases, and 7 bases had no gene match. This CDR3 spans 16 amino acids. The V gene's germline CDR1 is MNHEY and CDR2 SVGAGI.

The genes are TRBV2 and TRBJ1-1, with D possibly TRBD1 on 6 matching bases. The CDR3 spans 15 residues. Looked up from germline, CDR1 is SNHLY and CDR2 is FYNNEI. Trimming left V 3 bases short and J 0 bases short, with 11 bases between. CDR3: CASSEGHFMNTEAFF. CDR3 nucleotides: TGTGCCAGCAGTGAGGGACACTTCATGAACACTGAAGCTTTCTTT.